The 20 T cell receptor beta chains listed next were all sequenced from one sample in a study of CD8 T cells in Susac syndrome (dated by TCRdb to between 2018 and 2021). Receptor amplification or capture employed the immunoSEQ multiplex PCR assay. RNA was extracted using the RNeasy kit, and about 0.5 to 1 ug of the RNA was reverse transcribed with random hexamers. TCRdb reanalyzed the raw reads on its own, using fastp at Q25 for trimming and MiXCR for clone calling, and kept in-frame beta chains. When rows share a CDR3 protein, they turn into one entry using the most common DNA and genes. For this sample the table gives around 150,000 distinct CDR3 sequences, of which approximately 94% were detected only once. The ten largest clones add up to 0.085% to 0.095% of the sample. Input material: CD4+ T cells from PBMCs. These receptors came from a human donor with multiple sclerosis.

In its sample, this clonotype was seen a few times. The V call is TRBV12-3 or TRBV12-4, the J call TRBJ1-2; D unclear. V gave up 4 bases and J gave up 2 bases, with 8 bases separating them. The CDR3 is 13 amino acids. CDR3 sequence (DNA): TGTGCCAGCAGTTATCAAGGGAACTATGGCTACACCTTC. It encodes CASSYQGNYGYTF.

The CDR3 DNA is TGTGCCAGCAGCCGCCTCCAGACTAGCGGGAGGTGGCAAGAGACCCAGTACTTC. It encodes CASSRLQTSGRWQETQYF. The chain joins TRBV7-2 to TRBJ2-5, with 13 positions matching TRBD2. CDR1 and CDR2 from the germline V gene are SGHTA and FQGNSA. The CDR3 is 18 residues long. V gave up 5 bases and J gave up 2 bases; unmatched junction bases: 11.

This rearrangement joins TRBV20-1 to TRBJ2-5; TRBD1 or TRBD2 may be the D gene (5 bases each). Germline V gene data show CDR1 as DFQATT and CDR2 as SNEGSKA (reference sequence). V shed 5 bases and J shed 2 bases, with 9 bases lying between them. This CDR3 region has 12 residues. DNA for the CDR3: TGCAGTGCTTGGGACCAGCAAGAGACCCAGTACTTC. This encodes CSAWDQQETQYF.

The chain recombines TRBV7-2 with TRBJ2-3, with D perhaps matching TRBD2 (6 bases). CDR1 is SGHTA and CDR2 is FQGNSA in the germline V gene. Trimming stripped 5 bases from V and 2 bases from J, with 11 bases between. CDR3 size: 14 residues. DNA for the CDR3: TGTGCCAGCAGCCGGGACTTCTACACAGATACGCAGTATTTT. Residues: CASSRDFYTDTQYF.

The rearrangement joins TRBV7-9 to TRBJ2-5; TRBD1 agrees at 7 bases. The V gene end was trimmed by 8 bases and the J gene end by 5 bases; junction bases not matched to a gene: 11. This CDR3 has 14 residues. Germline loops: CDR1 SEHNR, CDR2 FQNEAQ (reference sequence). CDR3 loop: CASYSTGSQETQYF. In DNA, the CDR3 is TGTGCCAGCTATTCGACAGGGAGTCAGGAGACCCAGTACTTC.

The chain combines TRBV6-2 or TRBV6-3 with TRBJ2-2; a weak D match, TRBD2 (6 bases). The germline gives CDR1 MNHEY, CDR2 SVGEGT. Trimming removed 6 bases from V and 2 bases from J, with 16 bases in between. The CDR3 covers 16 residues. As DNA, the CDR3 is TGTGCCAGCAGCCGCCTCCTGGGACTTAACACCGGGGAGCTGTTTTTT. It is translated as CASSRLLGLNTGELFF.

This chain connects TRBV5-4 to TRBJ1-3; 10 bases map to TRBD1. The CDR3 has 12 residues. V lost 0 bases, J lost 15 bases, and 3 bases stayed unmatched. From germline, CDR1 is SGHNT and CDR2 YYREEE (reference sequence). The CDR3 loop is CASSLDDRGQYF. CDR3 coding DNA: TGTGCCAGCAGCTTGGACGACAGGGGGCAATATTTT.

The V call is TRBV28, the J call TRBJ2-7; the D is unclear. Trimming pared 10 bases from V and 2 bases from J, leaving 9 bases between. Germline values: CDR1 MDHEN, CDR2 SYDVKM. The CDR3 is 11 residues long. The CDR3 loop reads CATLRTYEQYF. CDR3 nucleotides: TGTGCCACTCTTAGAACCTACGAGCAGTACTTC.

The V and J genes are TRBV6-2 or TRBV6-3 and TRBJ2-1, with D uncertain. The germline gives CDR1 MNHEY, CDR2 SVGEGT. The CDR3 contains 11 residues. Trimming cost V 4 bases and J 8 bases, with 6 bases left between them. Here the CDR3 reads CASSFWDEQFF. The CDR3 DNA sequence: TGTGCCAGCAGTTTTTGGGATGAGCAGTTCTTC.

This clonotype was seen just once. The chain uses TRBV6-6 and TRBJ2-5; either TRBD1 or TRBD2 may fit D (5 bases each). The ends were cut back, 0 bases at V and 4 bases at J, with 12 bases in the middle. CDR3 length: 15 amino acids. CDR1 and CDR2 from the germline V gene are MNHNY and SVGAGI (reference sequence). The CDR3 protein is CASSYSDRGRETQYF. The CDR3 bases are TGTGCCAGCAGTTACTCGGATCGGGGACGAGAGACCCAGTACTTC.

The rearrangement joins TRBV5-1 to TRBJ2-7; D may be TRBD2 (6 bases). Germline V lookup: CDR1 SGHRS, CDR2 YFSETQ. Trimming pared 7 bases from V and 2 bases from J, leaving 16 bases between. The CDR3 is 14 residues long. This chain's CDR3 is CASGSGGPAYEQYF. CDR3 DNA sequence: TGCGCCAGCGGGTCTGGAGGGCCCGCCTACGAGCAGTACTTC.

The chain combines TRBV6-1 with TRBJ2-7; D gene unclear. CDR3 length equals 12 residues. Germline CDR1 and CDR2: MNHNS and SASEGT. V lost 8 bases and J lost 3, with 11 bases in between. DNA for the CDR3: TGTGCCAGCGGGTTAGGAGACTACGAGCAGTACTTC. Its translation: CASGLGDYEQYF.

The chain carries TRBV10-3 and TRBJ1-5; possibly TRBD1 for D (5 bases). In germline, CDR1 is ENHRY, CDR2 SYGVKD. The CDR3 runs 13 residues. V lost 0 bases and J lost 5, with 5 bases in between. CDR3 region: CAISESGDQPQHF. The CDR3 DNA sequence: TGTGCCATCAGTGAGTCAGGGGATCAGCCCCAGCATTTT.

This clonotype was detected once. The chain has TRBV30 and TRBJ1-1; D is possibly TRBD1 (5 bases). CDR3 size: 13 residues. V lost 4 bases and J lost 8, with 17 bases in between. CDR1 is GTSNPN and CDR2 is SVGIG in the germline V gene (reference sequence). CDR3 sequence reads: CAWNFGGTREAFF. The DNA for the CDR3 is TGTGCCTGGAACTTCGGAGGGACTCGAGAAGCTTTCTTT.

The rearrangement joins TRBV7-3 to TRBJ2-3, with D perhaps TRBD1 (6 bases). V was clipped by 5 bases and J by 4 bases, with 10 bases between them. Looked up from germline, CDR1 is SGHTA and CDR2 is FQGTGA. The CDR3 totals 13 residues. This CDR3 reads CASSGTGSDTQYF. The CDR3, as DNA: TGTGCCAGCAGCGGCACAGGGTCAGATACGCAGTATTTT.

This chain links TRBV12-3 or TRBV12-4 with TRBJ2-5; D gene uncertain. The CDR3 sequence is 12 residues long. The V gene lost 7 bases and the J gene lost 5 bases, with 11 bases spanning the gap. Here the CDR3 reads CASKSASETQYF. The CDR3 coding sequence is TGTGCCAGCAAATCAGCATCCGAGACCCAGTACTTC.

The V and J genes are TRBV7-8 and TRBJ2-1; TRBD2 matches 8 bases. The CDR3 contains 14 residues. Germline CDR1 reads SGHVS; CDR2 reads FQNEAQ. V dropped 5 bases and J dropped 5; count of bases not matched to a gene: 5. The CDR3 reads CASSPTSAHNEQFF. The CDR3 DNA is TGTGCCAGCAGCCCGACTAGCGCTCACAATGAGCAGTTCTTC.

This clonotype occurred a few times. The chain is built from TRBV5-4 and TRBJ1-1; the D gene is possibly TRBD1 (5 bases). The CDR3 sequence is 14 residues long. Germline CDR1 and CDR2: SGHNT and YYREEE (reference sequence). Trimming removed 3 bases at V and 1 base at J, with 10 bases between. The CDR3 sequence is CASSYDSQNTEAFF. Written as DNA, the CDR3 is TGTGCCAGCAGCTATGACAGCCAGAACACTGAAGCTTTCTTT.

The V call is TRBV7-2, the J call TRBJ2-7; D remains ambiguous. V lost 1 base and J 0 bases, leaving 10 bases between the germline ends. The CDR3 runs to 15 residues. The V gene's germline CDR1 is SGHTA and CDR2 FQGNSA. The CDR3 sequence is CASSLEPGFSYEQYF. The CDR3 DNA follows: TGTGCCAGCAGCTTAGAGCCCGGATTCTCCTACGAGCAGTACTTC.

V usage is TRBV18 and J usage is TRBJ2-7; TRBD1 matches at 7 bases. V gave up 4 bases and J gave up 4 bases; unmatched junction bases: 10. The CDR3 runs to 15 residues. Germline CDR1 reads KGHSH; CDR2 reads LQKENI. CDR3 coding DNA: TGTGCCAGCTCACGCTCTACAGGGGAACAATACGAGCAGTACTTC. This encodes CASSRSTGEQYEQYF.